Listed below are T cell receptor beta chains from one sample, sequenced in a study of OX40 agonist ivuxolimab in advanced cancers. Data came from immunoSEQ multiplex PCR; TCRdb stores just in-frame clones and leaves some out. The top ten clones hold about 0.6% of a sample with fewer than 95,000 clones, roughly 85% of them seen once. This material consisted of CD4+ or CD8+ T cells sorted from blood, taken in a trial of the OX40 agonist ivuxolimab. These receptors were collected from an adult with an advanced solid tumor such as melanoma, head and neck, liver or kidney cancer. The CDR3 runs from the conserved cysteine through the conserved F or W. A D gene is named only where the DNA matches it firmly. The listing skips clone size in some rows; elsewhere it reads once, few, many or a size class.

v_call cdr3_length d_call clone_size cdr3_aa
TRBV30 16 . . CAWSDMEDPVGNTIYF
TRBV7-2 16 TRBD2 . CASSRVSGGLYNEQFF
TRBV19 14 . . CASAGQWSNQPQHF
TRBV6-1 13 . many CASSGPGFQPQHF
TRBV5-1 13 . . CASSWSGSQPQHF
TRBV5-4 13 . . CASSLNRAYGYTF
TRBV7-2 16 . . CASSLAGRGSGQPQHF
TRBV19 18 TRBD1 . CASSIDPLLTGAGNTIYF
TRBV18 13 TRBD1 . CASSTWDSNEQFF
TRBV4-3 16 . . CASSQATGIMNTEAFF
TRBV5-1 14 . . CASSSDTLGTEAFF
TRBV19 16 TRBD1 few CASRPEGQGANYGYTF
TRBV25-1 16 . . CASSETPGRNQETQYF
TRBV19 15 TRBD1 . CASTPQGTGQETQYF
TRBV7-2 15 . . CASSRDLPSTDTQYF
TRBV5-8 16 TRBD1 . CASSLLGQGARETQYF
TRBV6-1 13 . . CASKGRVSYEQYF
TRBV2 15 TRBD2 . CASSVAGSSYNEQFF
TRBV5-8 18 . . CASSLLGVEWQGVYGYTF
TRBV19 14 . . CASSARAPSYEQYF
TRBV7-2 13 TRBD2 . CASSRGGRETQYF
TRBV28 17 TRBD1 . CASSFSGTGFEGYGYTF
TRBV7-3 13 . . CASSLLGRTEAFF
TRBV29-1 12 TRBD2 . CSDRSGGATQYF
TRBV7-2 15 . . CASRQTKSSYNEQFF
TRBV11-2 15 TRBD1 few CASSYLPGQGAEAFF
TRBV5-5 16 . once CASSLAIGNANYGYTF
TRBV7-3 15 TRBD2 . CASSSLAGLSNEQFF
TRBV29-1 13 . once CSVEGGVNQPQHF
TRBV7-9 13 . . CASSPRGSAPQHF
TRBV7-2 16 TRBD1 . CASSLVPGQASYGYTF
TRBV28 13 . once CASSLTVKNEQFF
TRBV7-2 15 . . CASSLAGRPEETQYF
TRBV2 15 . once CASRGPMTTNEKLFF
TRBV6-5 15 TRBD1 . CASRRDRERNTEAFF
TRBV7-9 16 TRBD2 . CASSLEAGGVRDTQYF
TRBV2 11 . medium-sized CASSVTREQYF
TRBV5-1 17 TRBD1 . CASSLVPGTGSTDTQYF
TRBV30 15 TRBD2 . CAWSGEGSPPYEQYF
TRBV5-6 12 . . CASSLPPNTQYF
TRBV11-3 15 . . CASSLAQGVEETQYF
TRBV5-1 13 TRBD1 . CASSFGSGGEQYF
TRBV6-1 14 . . CASSRGDSRYGYTF
TRBV4-3 14 . . CASSQDLWNTEAFF
TRBV7-3 16 . once CASSPVGGLANYGYTF
TRBV30 15 TRBD1 . CAWGPLGEGAYGYTF
TRBV2 13 TRBD1 . CASSGQGNQPQHF
TRBV10-3 12 . once CAISEGWGKLFF
TRBV30 14 . few CALEGGTGREKLFF
TRBV4-2 16 . . CASSPEGARNTGELFF
TRBV5-1 16 TRBD2 once CASSPWTSGGTDTQYF
TRBV7-6 14 . . CASSPRAGSYEQYF
TRBV5-5 13 . . CASSLGLNTEAFF
TRBV7-2 17 TRBD2 . CASSLGGAGGVTGELFF